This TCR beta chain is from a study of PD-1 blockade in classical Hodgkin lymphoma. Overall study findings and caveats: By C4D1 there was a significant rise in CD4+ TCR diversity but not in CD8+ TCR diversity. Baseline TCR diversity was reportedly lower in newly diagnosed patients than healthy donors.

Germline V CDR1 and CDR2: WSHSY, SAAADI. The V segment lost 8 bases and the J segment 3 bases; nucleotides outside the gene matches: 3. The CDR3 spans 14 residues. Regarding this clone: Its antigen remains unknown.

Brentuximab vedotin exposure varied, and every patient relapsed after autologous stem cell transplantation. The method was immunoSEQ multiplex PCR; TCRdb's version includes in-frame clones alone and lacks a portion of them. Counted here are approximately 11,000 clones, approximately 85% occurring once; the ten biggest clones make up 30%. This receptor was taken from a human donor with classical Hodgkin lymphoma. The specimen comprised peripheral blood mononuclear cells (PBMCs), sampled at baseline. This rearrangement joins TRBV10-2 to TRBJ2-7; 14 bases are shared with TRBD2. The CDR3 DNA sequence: TGCGCCAGCGTGGGACTAGCGGGGGTCTACGAGCAGTACTTC. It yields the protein CASVGLAGVYEQYF.